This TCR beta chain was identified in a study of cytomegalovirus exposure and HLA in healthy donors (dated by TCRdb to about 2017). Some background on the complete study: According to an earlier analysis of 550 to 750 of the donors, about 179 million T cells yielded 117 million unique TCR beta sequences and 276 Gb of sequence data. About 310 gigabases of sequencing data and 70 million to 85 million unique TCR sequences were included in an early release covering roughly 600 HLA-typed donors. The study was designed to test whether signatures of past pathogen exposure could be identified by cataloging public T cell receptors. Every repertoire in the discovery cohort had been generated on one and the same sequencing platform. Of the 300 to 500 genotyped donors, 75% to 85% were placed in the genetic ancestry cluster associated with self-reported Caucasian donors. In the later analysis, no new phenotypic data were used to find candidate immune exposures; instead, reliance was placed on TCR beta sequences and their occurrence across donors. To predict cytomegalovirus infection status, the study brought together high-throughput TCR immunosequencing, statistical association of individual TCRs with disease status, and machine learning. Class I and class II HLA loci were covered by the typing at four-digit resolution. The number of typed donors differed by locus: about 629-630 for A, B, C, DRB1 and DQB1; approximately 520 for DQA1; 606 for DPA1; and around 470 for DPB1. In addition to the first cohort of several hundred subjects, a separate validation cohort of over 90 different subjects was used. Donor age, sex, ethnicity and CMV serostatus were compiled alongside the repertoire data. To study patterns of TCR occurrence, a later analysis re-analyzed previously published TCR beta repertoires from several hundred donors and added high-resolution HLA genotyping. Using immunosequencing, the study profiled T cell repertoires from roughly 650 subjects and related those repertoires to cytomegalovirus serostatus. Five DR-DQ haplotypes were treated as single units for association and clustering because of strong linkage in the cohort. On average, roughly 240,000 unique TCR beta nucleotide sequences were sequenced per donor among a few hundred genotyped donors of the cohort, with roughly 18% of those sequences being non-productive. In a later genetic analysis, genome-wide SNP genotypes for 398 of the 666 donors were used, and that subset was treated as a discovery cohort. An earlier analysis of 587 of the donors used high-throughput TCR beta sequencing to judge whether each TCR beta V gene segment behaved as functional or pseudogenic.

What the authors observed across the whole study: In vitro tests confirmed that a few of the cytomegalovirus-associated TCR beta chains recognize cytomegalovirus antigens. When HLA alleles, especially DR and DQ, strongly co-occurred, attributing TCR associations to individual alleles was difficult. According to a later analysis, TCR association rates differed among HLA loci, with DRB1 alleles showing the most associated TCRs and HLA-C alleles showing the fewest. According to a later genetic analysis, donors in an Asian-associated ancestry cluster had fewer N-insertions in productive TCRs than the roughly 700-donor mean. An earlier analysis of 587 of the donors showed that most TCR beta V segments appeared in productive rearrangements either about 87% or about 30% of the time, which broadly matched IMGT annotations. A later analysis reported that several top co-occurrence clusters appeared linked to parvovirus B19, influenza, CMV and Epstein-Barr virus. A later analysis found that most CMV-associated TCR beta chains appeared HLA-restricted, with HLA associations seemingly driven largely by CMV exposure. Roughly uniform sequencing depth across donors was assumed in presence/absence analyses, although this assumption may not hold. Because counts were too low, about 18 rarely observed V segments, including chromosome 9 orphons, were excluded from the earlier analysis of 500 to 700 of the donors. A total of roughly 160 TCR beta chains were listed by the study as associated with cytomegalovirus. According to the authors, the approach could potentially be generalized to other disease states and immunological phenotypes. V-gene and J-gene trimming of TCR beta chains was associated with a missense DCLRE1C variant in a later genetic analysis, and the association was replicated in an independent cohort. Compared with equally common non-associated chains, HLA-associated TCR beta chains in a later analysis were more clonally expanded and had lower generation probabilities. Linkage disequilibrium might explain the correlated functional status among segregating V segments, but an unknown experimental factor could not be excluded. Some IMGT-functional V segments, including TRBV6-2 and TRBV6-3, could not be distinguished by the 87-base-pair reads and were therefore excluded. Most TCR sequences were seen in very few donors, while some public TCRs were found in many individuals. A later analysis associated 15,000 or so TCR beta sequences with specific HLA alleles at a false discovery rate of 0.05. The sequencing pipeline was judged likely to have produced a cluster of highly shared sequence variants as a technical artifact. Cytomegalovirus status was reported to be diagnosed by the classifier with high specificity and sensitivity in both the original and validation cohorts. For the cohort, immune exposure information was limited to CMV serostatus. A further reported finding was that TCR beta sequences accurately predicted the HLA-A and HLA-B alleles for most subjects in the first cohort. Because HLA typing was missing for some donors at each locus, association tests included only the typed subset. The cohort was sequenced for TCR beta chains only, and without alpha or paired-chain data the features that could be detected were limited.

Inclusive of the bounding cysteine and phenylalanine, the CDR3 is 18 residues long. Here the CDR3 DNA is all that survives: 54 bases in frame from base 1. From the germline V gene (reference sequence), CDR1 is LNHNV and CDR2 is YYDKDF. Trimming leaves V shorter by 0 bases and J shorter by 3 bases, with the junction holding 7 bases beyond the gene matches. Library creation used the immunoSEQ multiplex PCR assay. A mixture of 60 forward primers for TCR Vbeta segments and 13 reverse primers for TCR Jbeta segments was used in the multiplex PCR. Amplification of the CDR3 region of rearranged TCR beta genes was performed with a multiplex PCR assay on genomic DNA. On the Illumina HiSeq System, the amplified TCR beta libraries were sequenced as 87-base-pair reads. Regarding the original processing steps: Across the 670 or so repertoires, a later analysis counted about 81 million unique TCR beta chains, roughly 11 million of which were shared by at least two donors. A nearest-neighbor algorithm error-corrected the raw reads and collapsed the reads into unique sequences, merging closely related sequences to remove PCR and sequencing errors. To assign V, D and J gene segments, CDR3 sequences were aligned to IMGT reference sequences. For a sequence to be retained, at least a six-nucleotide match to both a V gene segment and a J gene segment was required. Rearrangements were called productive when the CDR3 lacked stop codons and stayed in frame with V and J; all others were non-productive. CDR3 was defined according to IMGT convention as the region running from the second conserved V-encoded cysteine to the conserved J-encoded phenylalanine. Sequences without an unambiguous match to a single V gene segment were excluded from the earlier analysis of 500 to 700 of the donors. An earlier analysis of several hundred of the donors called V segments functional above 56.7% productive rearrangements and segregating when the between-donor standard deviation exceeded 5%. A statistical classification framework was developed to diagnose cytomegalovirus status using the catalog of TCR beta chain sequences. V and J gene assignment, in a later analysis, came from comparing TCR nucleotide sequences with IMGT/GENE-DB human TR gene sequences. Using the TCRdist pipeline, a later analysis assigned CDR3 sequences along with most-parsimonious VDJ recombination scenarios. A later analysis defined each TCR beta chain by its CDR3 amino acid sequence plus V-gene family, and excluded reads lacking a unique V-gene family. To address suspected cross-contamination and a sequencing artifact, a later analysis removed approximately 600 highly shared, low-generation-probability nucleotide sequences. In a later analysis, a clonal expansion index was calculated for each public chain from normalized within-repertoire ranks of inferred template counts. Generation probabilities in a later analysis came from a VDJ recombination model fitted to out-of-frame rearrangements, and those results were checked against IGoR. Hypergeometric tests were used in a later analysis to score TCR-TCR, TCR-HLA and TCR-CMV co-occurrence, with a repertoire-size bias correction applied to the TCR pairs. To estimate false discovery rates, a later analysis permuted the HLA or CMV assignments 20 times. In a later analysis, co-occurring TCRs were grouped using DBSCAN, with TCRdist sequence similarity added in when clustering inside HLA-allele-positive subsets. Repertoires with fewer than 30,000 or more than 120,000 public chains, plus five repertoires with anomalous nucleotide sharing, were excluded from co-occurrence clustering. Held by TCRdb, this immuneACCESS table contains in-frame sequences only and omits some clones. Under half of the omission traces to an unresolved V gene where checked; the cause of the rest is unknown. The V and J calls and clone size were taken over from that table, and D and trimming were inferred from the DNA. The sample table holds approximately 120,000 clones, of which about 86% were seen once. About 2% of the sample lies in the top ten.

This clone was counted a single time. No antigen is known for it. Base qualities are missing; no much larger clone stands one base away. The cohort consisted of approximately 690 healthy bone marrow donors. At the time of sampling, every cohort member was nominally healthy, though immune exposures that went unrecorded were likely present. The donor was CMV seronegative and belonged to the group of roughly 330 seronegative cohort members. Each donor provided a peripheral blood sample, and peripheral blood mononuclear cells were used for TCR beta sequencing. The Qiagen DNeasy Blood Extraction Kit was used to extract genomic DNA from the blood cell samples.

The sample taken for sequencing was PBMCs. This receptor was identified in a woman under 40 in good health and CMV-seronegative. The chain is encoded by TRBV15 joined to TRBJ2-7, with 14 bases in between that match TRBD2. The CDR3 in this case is CATSRDIPGTSGSYEQYF. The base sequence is TGTGCCACCAGCAGAGATATCCCCGGGACTAGCGGGAGCTACGAGCAGTACTTC.